The source of this T cell receptor beta chain is a study of blood T cell repertoires in COVID-19. Study-level information: The analysed material was cDNA or gDNA that came from T cells, B-cell-depleted T cells, or PBMCs.

Enrollees, about 18 to 90 years old, lived in approximately 24 US areas. Participants were placed into cohorts based on the clinical history they reported. The CDR3 has 14 amino acids. CDR1 SGHTA and CDR2 FQGNSA come from the germline V gene. Deletions cut 5 bases from V and 2 bases from J, with 13 bases between. Authors' methods: Reference gene primer amplification yielded estimated nucleated cell counts. Assay used: immunoSEQ multiplex PCR; TCRdb lists only in-frame clones, some missing. V, J and clone size are taken as reported in that table, and D and trimming were inferred from the DNA itself. The sample has under 200,000 clones, about 85% seen once.

The receptor comes from a woman aged 50 to 60 who had recovered from COVID-19. Sequencing used PBMCs or T cells enriched from blood (not recorded which). The V gene is TRBV7-2, the J gene TRBJ2-7, with D possibly being TRBD2 (5 bases). The CDR3 spells CASSPLSGTYEQYF. The CDR3 nucleotides read TGTGCCAGCAGCCCCCTCTCGGGGACCTACGAGCAGTACTTC.